This T cell receptor beta chain was found in a study of T cell responses to AZD1222 COVID-19 vaccine. Findings of the study overall: Repertoires were obtained only post-peak T cell response. Researchers report vaccine-associated CD4 TCRs spanning spike, with dominance at 160-218 and 743-854.

Using immunoSEQ multiplex PCR, the repertoire was profiled, and TCRdb retains in-frame clones only, with some absent. The sample lists 120,000 to 150,000 clones, under 95% occurring once. V lost 5 bases and J lost 7; bases outside the gene matches: 6. The CDR3 is 15 amino acids. Germline V lookup: CDR1 SGHVS, CDR2 FNYEAQ. To note about this clone: Its antigen is unknown.

The chain links TRBV7-6 to TRBJ2-1, with 12 bases that match TRBD2. The TCR sequence derives from an adult in good health. Sequencing was performed on peripheral blood, taken on day 0 of AZD1222 vaccination. CDR3 amino acids: CASSMGGLAGNEQFF. The DNA for the CDR3 is TGTGCCAGCAGCATGGGAGGACTAGCGGGAAATGAGCAGTTCTTC.